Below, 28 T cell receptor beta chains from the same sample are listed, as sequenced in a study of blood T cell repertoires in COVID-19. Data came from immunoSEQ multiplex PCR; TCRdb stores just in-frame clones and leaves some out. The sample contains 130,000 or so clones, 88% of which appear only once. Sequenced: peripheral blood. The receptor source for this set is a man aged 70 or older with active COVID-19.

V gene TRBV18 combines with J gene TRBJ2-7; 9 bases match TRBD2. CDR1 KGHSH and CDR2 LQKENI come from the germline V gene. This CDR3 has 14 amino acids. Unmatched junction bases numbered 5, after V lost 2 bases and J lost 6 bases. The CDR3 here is CASSPIAGEGEQYF. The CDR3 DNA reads TGTGCCAGCTCACCAATAGCGGGAGAGGGCGAGCAGTACTTC.

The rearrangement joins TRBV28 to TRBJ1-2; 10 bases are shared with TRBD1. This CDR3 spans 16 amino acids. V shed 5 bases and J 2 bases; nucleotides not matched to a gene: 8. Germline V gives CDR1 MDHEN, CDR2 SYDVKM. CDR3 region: CASSLGQGNSNYGYTF. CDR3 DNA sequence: TGTGCCAGCAGTCTGGGACAGGGGAATTCGAACTATGGCTACACCTTC.

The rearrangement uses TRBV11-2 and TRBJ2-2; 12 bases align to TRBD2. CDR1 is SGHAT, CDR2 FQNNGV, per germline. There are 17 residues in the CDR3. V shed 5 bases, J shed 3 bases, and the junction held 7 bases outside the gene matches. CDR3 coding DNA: TGTGCCAGCAGCGCGACTAGCGGGAGAAGGTACACCGGGGAGCTGTTTTTT. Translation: CASSATSGRRYTGELFF.

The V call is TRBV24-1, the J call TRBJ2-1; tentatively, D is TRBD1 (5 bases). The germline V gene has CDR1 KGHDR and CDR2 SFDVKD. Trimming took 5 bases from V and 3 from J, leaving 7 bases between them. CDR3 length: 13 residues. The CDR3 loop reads CATSGGSYNEQFF. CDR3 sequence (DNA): TGTGCCACCAGTGGGGGCAGCTACAATGAGCAGTTCTTC.

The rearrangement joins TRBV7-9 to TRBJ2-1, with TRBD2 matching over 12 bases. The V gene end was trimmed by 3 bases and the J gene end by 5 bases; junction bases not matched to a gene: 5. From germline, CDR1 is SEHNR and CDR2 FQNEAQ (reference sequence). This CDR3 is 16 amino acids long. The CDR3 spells CASSFPASGRDNEQFF. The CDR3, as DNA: TGTGCCAGCAGCTTCCCGGCTAGCGGGAGGGACAATGAGCAGTTCTTC.

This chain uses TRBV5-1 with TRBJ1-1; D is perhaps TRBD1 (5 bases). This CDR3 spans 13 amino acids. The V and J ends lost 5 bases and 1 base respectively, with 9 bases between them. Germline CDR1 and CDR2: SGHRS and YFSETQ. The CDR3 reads CASSPQGNTEAFF. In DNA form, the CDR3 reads TGCGCCAGCAGTCCCCAGGGGAACACTGAAGCTTTCTTT.

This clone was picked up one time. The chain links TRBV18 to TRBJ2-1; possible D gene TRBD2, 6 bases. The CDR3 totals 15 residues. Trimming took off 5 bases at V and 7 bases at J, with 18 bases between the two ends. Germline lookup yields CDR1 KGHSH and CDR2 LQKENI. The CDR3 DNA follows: TGTGCCAGCTCAGAGGTCCCGGGAGTATGGAATGAGCAGTTCTTC. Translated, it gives CASSEVPGVWNEQFF.

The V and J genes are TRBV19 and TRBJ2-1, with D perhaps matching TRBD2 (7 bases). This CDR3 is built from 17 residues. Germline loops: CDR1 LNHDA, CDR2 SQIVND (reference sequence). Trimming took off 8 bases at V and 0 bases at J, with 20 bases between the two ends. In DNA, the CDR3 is TGTGCCAGTCAGAATGGGGGGCTAGCGGCCTCCTACAATGAGCAGTTCTTC. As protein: CASQNGGLAASYNEQFF.

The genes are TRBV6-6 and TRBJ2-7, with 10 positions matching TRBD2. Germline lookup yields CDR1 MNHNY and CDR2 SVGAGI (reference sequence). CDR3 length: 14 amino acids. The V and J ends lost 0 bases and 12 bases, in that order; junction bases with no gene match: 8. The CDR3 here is CASSYSRLAGEAYF. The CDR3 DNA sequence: TGTGCCAGCAGTTACTCGCGGCTAGCGGGAGAGGCGTACTTC.

DNA of the CDR3: TGTGCCAGTTCCCTTGGGGGGAATCGGAAAGAGCAGTACTTC. Protein product: CASSLGGNRKEQYF. The chain recombines TRBV19 with TRBJ2-7; tentatively, D is TRBD2 (6 bases). Trimming cost V 8 bases and J 7 bases, with 21 bases left between them. The CDR3 is 14 amino acids. The V gene's germline CDR1 is LNHDA and CDR2 SQIVND (reference sequence).

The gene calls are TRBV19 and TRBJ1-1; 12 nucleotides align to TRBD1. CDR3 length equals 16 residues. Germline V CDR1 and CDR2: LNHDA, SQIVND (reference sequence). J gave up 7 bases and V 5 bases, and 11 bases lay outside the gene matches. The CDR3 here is CASSSKPGQGASEAFF. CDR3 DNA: TGTGCCAGTAGTTCCAAGCCGGGACAGGGGGCGAGTGAAGCTTTCTTT.

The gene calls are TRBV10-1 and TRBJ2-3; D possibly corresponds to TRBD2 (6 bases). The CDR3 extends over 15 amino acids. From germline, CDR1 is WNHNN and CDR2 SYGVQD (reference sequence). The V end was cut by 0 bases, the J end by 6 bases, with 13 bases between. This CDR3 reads CASSESGGKFDTQYF. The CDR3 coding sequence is TGCGCCAGCAGTGAGTCGGGCGGGAAGTTCGATACGCAGTATTTT.

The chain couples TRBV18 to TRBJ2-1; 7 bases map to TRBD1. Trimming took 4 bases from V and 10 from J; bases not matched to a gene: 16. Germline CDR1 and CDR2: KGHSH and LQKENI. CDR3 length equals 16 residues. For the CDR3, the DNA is TGTGCCAGCTCACTCCTCCCCGGGACAGATCAGTCCGAGCAGTTCTTC. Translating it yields CASSLLPGTDQSEQFF.

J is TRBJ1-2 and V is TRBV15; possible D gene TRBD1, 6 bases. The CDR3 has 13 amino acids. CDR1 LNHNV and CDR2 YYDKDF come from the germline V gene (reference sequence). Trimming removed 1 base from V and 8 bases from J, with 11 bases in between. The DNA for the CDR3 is TGTGCCACCAGCAGAGGGCAGGGGTCAGGCTACACCTTC. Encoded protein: CATSRGQGSGYTF.

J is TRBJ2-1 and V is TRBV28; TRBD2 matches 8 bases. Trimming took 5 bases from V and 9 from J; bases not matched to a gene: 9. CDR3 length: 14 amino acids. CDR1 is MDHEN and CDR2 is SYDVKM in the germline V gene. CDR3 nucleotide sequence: TGTGCCAGCAGTAAGACGGGAGGGCGGTTTGAGCAGTTCTTC. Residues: CASSKTGGRFEQFF.

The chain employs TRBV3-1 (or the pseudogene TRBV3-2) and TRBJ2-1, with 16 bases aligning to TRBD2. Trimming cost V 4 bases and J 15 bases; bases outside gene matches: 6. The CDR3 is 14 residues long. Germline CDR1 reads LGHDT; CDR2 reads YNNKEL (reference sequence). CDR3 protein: CASSPGTSGRAGFF. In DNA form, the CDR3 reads TGTGCCAGCAGCCCCGGGACTAGCGGGAGGGCCGGGTTCTTC.

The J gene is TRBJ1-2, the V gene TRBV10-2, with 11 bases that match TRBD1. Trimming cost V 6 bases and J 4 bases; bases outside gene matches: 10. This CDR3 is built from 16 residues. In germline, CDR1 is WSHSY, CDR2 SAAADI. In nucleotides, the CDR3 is TGCGCCAGCAGAGCGGCTTTGGGACAGGGGGGCTATGGCTACACCTTC. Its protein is CASRAALGQGGYGYTF.

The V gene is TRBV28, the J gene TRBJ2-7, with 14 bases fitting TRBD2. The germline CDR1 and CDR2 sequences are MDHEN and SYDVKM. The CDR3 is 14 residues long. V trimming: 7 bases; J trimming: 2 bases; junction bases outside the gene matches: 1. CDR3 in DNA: TGTGCCAGCAAGGGACTAGCGGGAGCCTACGAGCAGTACTTC. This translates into CASKGLAGAYEQYF.

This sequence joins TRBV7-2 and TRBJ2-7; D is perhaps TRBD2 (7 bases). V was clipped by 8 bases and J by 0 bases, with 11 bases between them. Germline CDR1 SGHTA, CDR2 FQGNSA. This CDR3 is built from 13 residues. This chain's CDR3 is CASAGDNSYEQYF. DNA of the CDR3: TGTGCCAGCGCGGGGGACAACTCCTACGAGCAGTACTTC.

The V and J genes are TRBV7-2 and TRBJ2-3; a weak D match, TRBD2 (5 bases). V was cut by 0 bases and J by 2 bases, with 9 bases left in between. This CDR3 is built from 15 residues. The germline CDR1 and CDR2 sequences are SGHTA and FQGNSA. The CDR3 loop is CASSLARAVTDTQYF. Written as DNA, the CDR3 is TGTGCCAGCAGCTTAGCCCGAGCGGTCACAGATACGCAGTATTTT.

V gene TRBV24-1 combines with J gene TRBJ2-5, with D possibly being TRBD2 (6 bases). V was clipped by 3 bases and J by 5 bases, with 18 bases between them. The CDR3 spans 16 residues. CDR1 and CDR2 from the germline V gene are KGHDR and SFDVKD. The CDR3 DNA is TGTGCCACCAGTGATCCCGGGAGCTTAAACGGGGAGACCCAGTACTTC. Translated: CATSDPGSLNGETQYF.

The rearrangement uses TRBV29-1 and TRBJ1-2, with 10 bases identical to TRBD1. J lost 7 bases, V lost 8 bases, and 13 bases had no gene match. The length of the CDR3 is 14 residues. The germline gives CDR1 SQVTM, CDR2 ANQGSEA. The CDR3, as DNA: TGCAGCTCTCAGGACAGGGGGAAATCTAGTGGCTACACCTTC. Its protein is CSSQDRGKSSGYTF.

CDR3 region: CASSEGQGNYGYTF. In DNA, the CDR3 is TGTGCCAGCAGTGAGGGGCAGGGCAACTATGGCTACACCTTC. V and J are TRBV6-4 and TRBJ1-2; possible D gene TRBD1, 5 bases. Germline CDR1 is MRHNA and CDR2 is SNTAGT. The length of the CDR3 is 14 residues. V lost 3 bases to trimming and J lost 2 bases, with 10 bases between them.

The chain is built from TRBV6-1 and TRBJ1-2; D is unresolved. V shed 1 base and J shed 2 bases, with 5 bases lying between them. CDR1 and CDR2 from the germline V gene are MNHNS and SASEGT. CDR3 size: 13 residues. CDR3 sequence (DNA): TGTGCCAGCAGTGAAGAAACAAACTATGGCTACACCTTC. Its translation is CASSEETNYGYTF.

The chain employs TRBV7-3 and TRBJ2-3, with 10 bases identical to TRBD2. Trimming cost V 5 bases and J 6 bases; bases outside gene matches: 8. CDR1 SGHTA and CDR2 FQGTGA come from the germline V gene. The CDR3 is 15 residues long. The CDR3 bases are TGTGCCAGCAGCCTTAGCGGGAGGTCCCGGGATACGCAGTATTTT. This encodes CASSLSGRSRDTQYF.

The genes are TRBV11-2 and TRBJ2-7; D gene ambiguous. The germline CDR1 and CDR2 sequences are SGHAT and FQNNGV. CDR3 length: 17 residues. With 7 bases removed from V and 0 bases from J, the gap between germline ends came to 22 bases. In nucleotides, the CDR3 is TGTGCCAGCAACCCGCTTGCCCCCTGGCGGTCCTCCTACGAGCAGTACTTC. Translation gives CASNPLAPWRSSYEQYF.

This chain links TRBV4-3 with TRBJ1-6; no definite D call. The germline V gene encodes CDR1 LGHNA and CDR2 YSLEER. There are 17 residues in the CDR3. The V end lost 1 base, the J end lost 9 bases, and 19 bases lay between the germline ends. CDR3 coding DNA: TGCGCCAGCAGCCAAGGGCCGGCGCGGGCGTCCGTTTCACCCCTCCACTTT. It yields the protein CASSQGPARASVSPLHF.

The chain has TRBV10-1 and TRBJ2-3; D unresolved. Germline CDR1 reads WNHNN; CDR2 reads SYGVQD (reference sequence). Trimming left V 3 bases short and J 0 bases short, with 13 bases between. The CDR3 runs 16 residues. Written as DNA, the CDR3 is TGCGCCAGCAGTGAAGCGAGCTTCCTTAGCACAGATACGCAGTATTTT. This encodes CASSEASFLSTDTQYF.